Following are 17 T cell receptor beta chains from one sample sequenced in a study of low-dose radiotherapy and immunotherapy resistance in tumors (dated by TCRdb to 2021 to 2024). Sample time point, as interpreted from the label and publication: after trial treatment. This specimen's treatment or condition label, interpreted: LDRT plus nivolumab, ipilimumab, low-dose cyclophosphamide and aspirin (RACIN trial). TCRdb shows the sequencer as Illumina HiSeq 2500. To make first-strand cDNA, Superscript III was used along with a set of TRAV- and TRBV-specific primers so that both the TCRalpha and TCRbeta chains were covered. An approximately 18-cycle PCR with Phusion amplified the TCRs, pairing a constant-region primer with the adapter that was attached to the V primers. In-frame beta chains were kept once TCRdb had trimmed the public reads at Q25 with fastp and called clones with MiXCR. All rows with the same CDR3 protein become a single entry with the most common DNA and genes. In all, the sample holds about 84,000 distinct CDR3 sequences, and around 17% of those were seen once. The ten largest clonotypes hold approximately 1.5% of the sample.

The source was PBMCs, collected after low-dose radiotherapy plus immunotherapy. All receptors come from a male donor with prostate cancer.

This clonotype was seen a few times. The chain recombines TRBV2 with TRBJ2-5; TRBD1 matches at 8 bases. The trim removed 8 bases at V and 2 bases at J, leaving 4 bases unmatched. Per the germline V gene, CDR1 is SNHLY and CDR2 is FYNNEI. The CDR3 is 13 amino acids. Here the CDR3 reads CASLGTGQETQYF. CDR3 sequence (DNA): TGTGCCAGCCTCGGGACAGGTCAAGAGACCCAGTACTTC.

The sample holds many counts of this clonotype. This chain uses TRBV20-1 with TRBJ2-7; D is ambiguous. Germline lookup yields CDR1 DFQATT and CDR2 SNEGSKA (reference sequence). The ends were cut back, 6 bases at V and 2 bases at J, with 29 bases in the middle. This CDR3 spans 18 amino acids. The CDR3 reads CSAVRAGRAGAQTYEQYF. The CDR3 DNA reads as TGCAGTGCGGTAAGGGCAGGCAGAGCAGGAGCCCAGACCTACGAGCAGTACTTC.

In this sample, this clonotype turned up many times. The chain recombines TRBV28 with TRBJ2-5; 8 bases map to TRBD1. The germline CDR1 and CDR2 sequences are MDHEN and SYDVKM. V gave up 3 bases and J gave up 5 bases; unmatched junction bases: 8. The CDR3 is 15 amino acids. The CDR3, as DNA: TGTGCCAGCAGTTTTGGGGGACAGGCGCGGGAGACCCAGTACTTC. This codes for CASSFGGQARETQYF.

About this clonotype itself: With a far larger clone one base away, a read error is the likely cause. The chain recombines TRBV5-3 with TRBJ2-7, with no clear D. TRBV5-3 qualifies as an ORF whose function is uncertain. CDR3 length: 13 residues. The V gene lost 8 bases and the J gene lost 2 bases, with 14 bases spanning the gap. The CDR3 region has the DNA TGTGCCAGCAGCCCACCCAACCCCTACGAGCAGTACTTC. Translating it yields CASSPPNPYEQYF.

In this sample, this clonotype turned up many times. This rearrangement joins TRBV18 to TRBJ2-1, with 10 bases identical to TRBD1. The germline CDR1 and CDR2 sequences are KGHSH and LQKENI. V was clipped by 0 bases and J by 5 bases; unmatched bases: 25. There are 23 residues in the CDR3. CDR3 residues: CASSPPGRLVVEPGQGLNNEQFF. The CDR3 nucleotides are TGTGCCAGCTCACCACCGGGAAGGCTTGTGGTAGAACCGGGACAGGGGTTAAACAATGAGCAGTTCTTC.

The chain links TRBV20-1 to TRBJ2-7; 7 nucleotides agree with TRBD1. With V trimmed by 2 bases and J by 5 bases, 15 bases remained unmatched. Germline V CDR1 and CDR2: DFQATT, SNEGSKA (reference sequence). The CDR3 length is 16 residues. In nucleotides, the CDR3 is TGCAGTGCTAGACCCCGGAACCGGGACAGAGGGCACGAGCAGTACTTC. Translated, it gives CSARPRNRDRGHEQYF.

This clonotype appeared a few times. This chain links TRBV5-6 with TRBJ2-1; the match to TRBD2 covers 11 bases. The CDR3 sequence is 16 residues long. CDR1 is SGHDT and CDR2 is YYEEEE in the germline V gene. V shed 5 bases and J 8 bases; nucleotides not matched to a gene: 12. The DNA of the CDR3 is TGTGCCAGCAGACCTCCGGGACTAGCGGCCGGGGATGAGCAGTTCTTC. Translated, it gives CASRPPGLAAGDEQFF. The whole variable domain, remainder taken from reference TRBV5-6 and TRBJ2-1, is DAGVTQSPTHLIKTRGQQVTLRCSPKSGHDTVSWYQQALGQGPQFIFQYYEEEERQRGNFPDRFSGHQFPNYSSELNVNALLLGDSALYLCASRPPGLAAGDEQFFGPGTRLTVL.

This clonotype was detected a few times. The chain uses TRBV7-9 and TRBJ2-3, with TRBD2 matching over 7 bases. The germline CDR1 and CDR2 sequences are SEHNR and FQNEAQ (reference sequence). The CDR3 is made up of 15 amino acids. After removal of 3 bases from V and 5 bases from J, the junction contained 8 bases not matched to a gene. The CDR3 DNA is TGTGCCAGCAGCTTGTTGGTAGGGAGGGGAGATACGCAGTATTTT. Amino acid sequence: CASSLLVGRGDTQYF. The entire variable domain, with the rest obtained from reference TRBV7-9 and TRBJ2-3, is as follows: DTGVSQNPRHKITKRGQNVTFRCDPISEHNRLYWYRQTLGQGPEFLTYFQNEAQLEKSRLLSDRFSAERPKGSFSTLEIQRTEQGDSAMYLCASSLLVGRGDTQYFGPGTRLTVL.

This clonotype was detected many times. The V gene is TRBV28, the J gene TRBJ2-1, with D possibly matching TRBD2 (5 bases). The CDR3 consists of 14 residues. CDR1 MDHEN and CDR2 SYDVKM come from the germline V gene. Deletions cut 5 bases from V and 7 bases from J, with 15 bases between. For the CDR3, the DNA is TGTGCCAGCAGTCCTCGGGGAGAGCGGAATGAGCAGTTCTTC. Translated: CASSPRGERNEQFF.

This clonotype was found once. This chain uses TRBV20-1 with TRBJ2-1; no definite D call. The V end lost 0 bases, the J end lost 4 bases, and 13 bases lay between the germline ends. Looked up from germline, CDR1 is DFQATT and CDR2 is SNEGSKA (reference sequence). The CDR3 has 15 amino acids. CDR3 sequence reads: CSARDLKELYNEQFF. The CDR3 DNA sequence: TGCAGTGCTAGAGATCTGAAGGAATTATACAATGAGCAGTTCTTC.

This clonotype came up many times. This chain links TRBV20-1 with TRBJ2-3; no clear D gene. CDR1 and CDR2 from the germline V gene are DFQATT and SNEGSKA (reference sequence). The CDR3 has 14 amino acids. Trimming removed 0 bases at V and 0 bases at J, with 7 bases between. The CDR3: CSARDPLSTDTQYF. CDR3 DNA: TGCAGTGCTAGAGATCCTCTTAGCACAGATACGCAGTATTTT.

This clonotype has a count of ten or more. The CDR3 DNA reads as TGCAGTGCCCAAGCCGGCCAGGGTAGGACCGGGGAGCTGTTTTTT. This encodes CSAQAGQGRTGELFF. The chain uses TRBV20-1 and TRBJ2-2, with D possibly matching TRBD1 (5 bases). This CDR3 contains 15 residues. Trimming cost V 6 bases and J 5 bases, with 19 bases left between them. CDR1 is DFQATT and CDR2 is SNEGSKA in the germline V gene (reference sequence).

This clonotype has at least ten counts. V usage is TRBV9 and J usage is TRBJ2-3; D is unclear. CDR1 is SGDLS and CDR2 is YYNGEE in the germline V gene. This CDR3 has 15 residues. Trimming took 0 bases from V and 5 from J, leaving 13 bases between them. The CDR3, as DNA: TGTGCCAGCAGCGTAGCGCCCCGGGCTGGAGATACGCAGTATTTT. Translation: CASSVAPRAGDTQYF.

The chain recombines TRBV7-8 with TRBJ2-2; 7 bases are shared with TRBD2. V was clipped by 2 bases and J by 1 base; unmatched bases: 7. The CDR3 extends over 17 amino acids. CDR1 SGHVS and CDR2 FQNEAQ come from the germline V gene. CDR3 in amino acids: CASSLYIGTMNTGELFF. CDR3 nucleotides: TGTGCCAGCAGCTTATATATTGGGACTATGAACACCGGGGAGCTGTTTTTT.

This clonotype was seen ten or more times. The V gene is TRBV20-1, the J gene TRBJ2-1; D possibly corresponds to TRBD2 (5 bases). The germline CDR1 and CDR2 sequences are DFQATT and SNEGSKA (reference sequence). V was trimmed by 6 bases and J by 9 bases, leaving 18 bases between them. The CDR3 extends over 13 amino acids. The CDR3 DNA sequence: TGCAGTGCAACTCTCACGGGCGAGGGTGAGCAGTTCTTC. Its translation: CSATLTGEGEQFF.

This clonotype was detected ten times or more. V gene TRBV7-6 combines with J gene TRBJ2-1, with 8 bases that match TRBD2. The J segment lost 3 bases and the V segment lost 5 bases, leaving 6 bases of the junction unmatched. Germline V CDR1 and CDR2: SGHVS, FNYEAQ. The CDR3 consists of 15 residues. The CDR3 here is CASSPTSGLYNEQFF. CDR3 sequence (DNA): TGTGCCAGCAGCCCCACTAGCGGACTCTACAATGAGCAGTTCTTC.

The V gene is TRBV28, the J gene TRBJ2-7; 7 nucleotides match TRBD1. CDR1 and CDR2 (germline): MDHEN, SYDVKM. Germline trimming cut 2 bases from V and 3 bases from J; bases unmatched to any gene: 7. The CDR3 runs 15 residues. CDR3 DNA: TGTGCCAGCAGTTTACCCGGGACAGAAAGCTACGAGCAGTACTTC. Its protein product is CASSLPGTESYEQYF.